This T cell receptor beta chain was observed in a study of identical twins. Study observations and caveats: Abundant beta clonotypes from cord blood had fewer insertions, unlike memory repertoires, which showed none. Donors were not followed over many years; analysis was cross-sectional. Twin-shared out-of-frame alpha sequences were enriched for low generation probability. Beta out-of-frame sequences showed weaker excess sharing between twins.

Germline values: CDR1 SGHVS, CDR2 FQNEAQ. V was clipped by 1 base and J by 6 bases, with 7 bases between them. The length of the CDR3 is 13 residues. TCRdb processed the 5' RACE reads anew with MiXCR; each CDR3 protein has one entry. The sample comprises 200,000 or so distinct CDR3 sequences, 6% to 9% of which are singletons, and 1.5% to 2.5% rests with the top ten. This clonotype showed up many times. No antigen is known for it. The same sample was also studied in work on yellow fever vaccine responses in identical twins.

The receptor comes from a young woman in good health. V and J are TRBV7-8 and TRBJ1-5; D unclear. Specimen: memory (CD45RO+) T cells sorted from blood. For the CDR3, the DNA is TGTGCCAGCAGCTTAGGATCTCGTCAGCCCCAGCATTTT. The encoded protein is CASSLGSRQPQHF. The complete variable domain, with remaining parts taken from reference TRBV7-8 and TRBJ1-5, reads GAGVSQSPRYKVAKRGQDVALRCDPISGHVSLFWYQQALGQGPEFLTYFQNEAQLDKSGLPSDRFFAERPEGSVSTLKIQRTQQEDSAVYLCASSLGSRQPQHFGDGTRLSIL.